In its sample, the clone carrying this TCR beta chain was seen a few times. The germline V gene has CDR1 LGHNA and CDR2 YNFKEQ. Trimming removed 1 base from V and 3 bases from J; junction bases left unmatched: 8. The CDR3 runs to 16 residues. This sample is drawn from a study of blood T cell repertoires in COVID-19. The wider study: PBMCs, B-cell-depleted T cells, or T cells provided the cDNA or gDNA that made up the material.

The assay was immunoSEQ multiplex PCR, and TCRdb's table has in-frame clones only and misses some. The sample comprises around 190,000 clones, 65% to 90% of which are singletons, and roughly an eighth rests with the top ten. The receptor's source is a human donor in a cohort sampled during active COVID-19. Sequenced sample: peripheral blood. The chain employs TRBV4-2 and TRBJ1-2; 7 positions agree with TRBD1. CDR3 nucleotide sequence: TGTGCCAGCAGCCAAGCCGAGACAGGGCTTGACTATGGCTACACCTTC. Translation gives CASSQAETGLDYGYTF.